What follows are 23 T cell receptor beta chains derived from one specimen sequenced in a study of blood T cell repertoires in COVID-19. Profiling relied on immunoSEQ multiplex PCR, and the TCRdb table lists in-frame clones only, not all of them. Of hundreds of thousands of clones in the sample, approximately 90% are singletons; the top ten hold approximately 4.6%. Material: peripheral blood. The receptors derive from a middle-aged man with acute or convalescent COVID-19.

The rearrangement joins TRBV12-3 or TRBV12-4 to TRBJ1-4; D is possibly TRBD1 (5 bases). Trimming removed 2 bases at V and 8 bases at J, with 9 bases between. The CDR3 is 13 residues long. The CDR3 DNA sequence: TGTGCCAGCAGTTTAAATCAGGGCGAAAAACTGTTTTTT. Translating gives CASSLNQGEKLFF.

A single count supports this clone. The rearrangement uses TRBV27 and TRBJ2-7; 8 positions match TRBD1. The germline V gene encodes CDR1 MNHEY and CDR2 SMNVEV (reference sequence). CDR3 size: 13 residues. Trimming cost V 5 bases and J 11 bases; bases outside gene matches: 11. The DNA of the CDR3 is TGTGCCAGCAGTCGAATCCGGACAGGGTGGGAGTACTTC. This sequence encodes CASSRIRTGWEYF.

The V and J genes are TRBV24-1 and TRBJ2-2; 11 bases line up with TRBD2. This CDR3 region has 18 residues. V shed 3 bases and J 0 bases; nucleotides not matched to a gene: 5. Germline lookup yields CDR1 KGHDR and CDR2 SFDVKD. CDR3 nucleotide sequence: TGTGCCACCAGTGATCCGCTAGCGGGGGGACCGAACACCGGGGAGCTGTTTTTT. Protein product: CATSDPLAGGPNTGELFF.

The chain carries TRBV11-2 and TRBJ2-3, with TRBD1 matching 7 bases. Unmatched junction bases numbered 16, after V lost 3 bases and J lost 10 bases. The length of the CDR3 is 16 residues. Per the germline V gene, CDR1 is SGHAT and CDR2 is FQNNGV. CDR3 sequence reads: CASSLPTGLGRGAQYF. In nucleotides, the CDR3 is TGTGCCAGCAGCTTGCCGACAGGGCTTGGACGGGGCGCGCAGTATTTT. The complete variable domain, with remaining parts taken from reference TRBV11-2 and TRBJ2-3, reads EAGVAQSPRYKIIEKRQSVAFWCNPISGHATLYWYQQILGQGPKLLIQFQNNGVVDDSQLPKDRFSAERLKGVDSTLKIQPAKLEDSAVYLCASSLPTGLGRGAQYFGPGTRLTVL.

The rearrangement uses TRBV19 and TRBJ2-7, with unresolved D. This CDR3 spans 15 amino acids. The germline CDR1 and CDR2 sequences are LNHDA and SQIVND (reference sequence). Trimming left V 1 base short and J 2 bases short, with 12 bases between. CDR3 loop: CASSIGGSPAYEQYF. The CDR3 DNA reads as TGTGCCAGTAGTATAGGCGGCAGCCCGGCCTACGAGCAGTACTTC.

CDR3 loop: CASSLDATVNTEAFF. CDR3 nucleotide sequence: TGCGCCAGCAGCTTGGACGCGACAGTGAACACTGAAGCTTTCTTT. The V call is TRBV5-1, the J call TRBJ1-1, with D tentatively TRBD1 (5 bases). The CDR3 is made up of 15 amino acids. Looked up from germline, CDR1 is SGHRS and CDR2 is YFSETQ. Between the trimmed V and J ends, which lost 0 bases and 0 bases, there was a span of 9 bases.

The CDR3 DNA reads as TGTGCCAGCAGCGTTAGAAGCTCCTACAATGAGCAGTTCTTC. Its protein product is CASSVRSSYNEQFF. The chain combines TRBV11-3 with TRBJ2-1, with D uncertain. The CDR3 loop spans 14 amino acids. The V gene lost 5 bases and the J gene lost 0 bases, with 8 bases spanning the gap. The germline CDR1 and CDR2 sequences are SGHNT and YENEEA.

The rearrangement uses TRBV5-4 and TRBJ2-1; TRBD2 is a possible D gene (5 bases). The germline gives CDR1 SGHNT, CDR2 YYREEE (reference sequence). V lost 0 bases, J lost 4 bases, and 11 bases lay in between. The CDR3 spans 15 residues. CDR3 sequence (DNA): TGTGCCAGCAGCTTGGAAACGGGAAATTACAATGAGCAGTTCTTC. Protein sequence: CASSLETGNYNEQFF.

The genes are TRBV2 and TRBJ1-5, with D maybe TRBD1 (6 bases). The CDR3 is 15 residues long. The germline V gene has CDR1 SNHLY and CDR2 FYNNEI. The V end was cut by 7 bases, the J end by 8 bases, with 21 bases between. The DNA of the CDR3 is TGTGCCAGCACCGAGCGGGGGGCCGGGAGTGAGCCCCAGCATTTT. This codes for CASTERGAGSEPQHF.

The chain is built from TRBV5-1 and TRBJ2-7; a weak D match, TRBD1 (6 bases). V was shortened by 7 bases and J by 0 bases, with 14 bases between the two germline ends. The CDR3 runs to 14 residues. The germline V gene has CDR1 SGHRS and CDR2 YFSETQ. The DNA of the CDR3 is TGCGCCAGCTCCCCAGGGGCCTCCTCCTACGAGCAGTACTTC. Protein: CASSPGASSYEQYF.

The chain carries TRBV5-6 and TRBJ2-3; 10 bases map to TRBD2. The CDR3 covers 17 residues. The germline CDR1 and CDR2 sequences are SGHDT and YYEEEE. V lost 2 bases to trimming and J lost 5 bases; unmatched junction nucleotides: 11. In nucleotides, the CDR3 is TGTGCCAGCAGCTTCGGGCGAGCGGGGGGGCCGTTAGATACGCAGTATTTT. Residues: CASSFGRAGGPLDTQYF.

The chain links TRBV12-3 or TRBV12-4 to TRBJ1-1; D is ambiguous. The ends were cut back, 6 bases at V and 3 bases at J, with 8 bases in the middle. The CDR3 extends over 12 amino acids. The CDR3 protein is CASSFSDTEAFF. DNA for the CDR3: TGTGCCAGCAGCTTCTCAGACACTGAAGCTTTCTTT.

This clone has just one count. The chain recombines TRBV11-2 with TRBJ1-4; TRBD1 might be the D (5 bases). Trimming took off 5 bases at V and 0 bases at J, with 13 bases between the two ends. The CDR3 totals 16 residues. From germline, CDR1 is SGHAT and CDR2 FQNNGV. In DNA, the CDR3 is TGTGCCAGCAGCCGTTCCCCGGGGGCAACTAATGAAAAACTGTTTTTT. Translated, it gives CASSRSPGATNEKLFF.

The gene calls are TRBV12-5 and TRBJ2-1; 9 nucleotides line up with TRBD2. This CDR3 has 17 amino acids. Germline CDR1 and CDR2: LGHNT and FRNRAP. V trimming: 6 bases; J trimming: 4 bases; junction bases outside the gene matches: 13. The CDR3, as DNA: TGTGCTAGTGGCCAATCCAACTTAGCGGGGGCTTACAATGAGCAGTTCTTC. Translated, it gives CASGQSNLAGAYNEQFF.

The chain links TRBV5-1 to TRBJ1-1; D may be TRBD1 (6 bases). V lost 4 bases, J lost 7 bases, and 17 bases lay in between. The germline gives CDR1 SGHRS, CDR2 YFSETQ. The CDR3 contains 14 residues. DNA of the CDR3: TGCGCCAGCAGCGGGGAGACAGGTTATGGTGAAGCTTTCTTT. Its protein is CASSGETGYGEAFF.

The chain couples TRBV4-1 to TRBJ2-3; D unresolved. CDR1 and CDR2 from the germline V gene are MGHRA and YSYEKL. V lost 0 bases, J lost 0 bases, and 7 bases lay in between. This CDR3 has 15 amino acids. The CDR3 DNA follows: TGCGCCAGCAGCCAAGAAACAGATAGCACAGATACGCAGTATTTT. Residues: CASSQETDSTDTQYF.

The chain is built from TRBV11-3 and TRBJ2-1; 9 bases match TRBD1. V dropped 4 bases and J dropped 7; count of bases not matched to a gene: 2. CDR1 is SGHNT, CDR2 YENEEA, per germline. The CDR3 consists of 13 residues. CDR3 coding DNA: TGTGCCAGCAGCTCGGACAGGGGTAATGAGCAGTTCTTC. It translates to CASSSDRGNEQFF.

The V and J genes are TRBV2 and TRBJ2-7, with 9 bases that match TRBD1. CDR1 and CDR2 (germline): SNHLY, FYNNEI. Trimming cost V 4 bases and J 0 bases; bases outside gene matches: 4. CDR3 length: 15 residues. The CDR3 here is CASSVDRGSSYEQYF. As DNA, the CDR3 is TGTGCCAGCAGTGTGGACAGGGGCAGCTCCTACGAGCAGTACTTC.

V gene TRBV6-5 combines with J gene TRBJ2-7; perhaps TRBD2 as D (5 bases). The germline CDR1 and CDR2 sequences are MNHEY and SVGAGI. The CDR3 totals 14 residues. The germline V and J ends were trimmed by 6 bases and 4 bases, with 16 bases remaining between them. The CDR3 DNA reads TGTGCCAGCAGCCCCGGGATCGTGAGGTACGAGCAGTACTTC. Translation gives CASSPGIVRYEQYF.

The V and J genes are TRBV6-6 and TRBJ1-3, with TRBD1 as a possible D gene (6 bases). This CDR3 is built from 15 residues. Deletions cut 6 bases from V and 0 bases from J, with 12 bases between. The germline V gene encodes CDR1 MNHNY and CDR2 SVGAGI (reference sequence). The CDR3 reads CASSSSGASGNTIYF. CDR3 sequence (DNA): TGTGCCAGCAGCTCCTCAGGGGCCTCTGGAAACACCATATATTTT.

DNA for the CDR3: TGTGCCAGCTCACTCGGGATCCTGTACGAGCAGTACTTC. Protein: CASSLGILYEQYF. This sequence joins TRBV18 and TRBJ2-7; D is possibly TRBD2 (5 bases). Trimming took 4 bases from V and 4 from J, leaving 11 bases between them. The CDR3 loop spans 13 amino acids. Germline V gives CDR1 KGHSH, CDR2 LQKENI.

The V gene is TRBV11-1, the J gene TRBJ1-4, with D maybe TRBD1 (5 bases). This CDR3 region has 13 residues. Trimming cost V 1 base and J 7 bases, with 7 bases left between them. The V gene's germline CDR1 is SGHAT and CDR2 FQDESV (reference sequence). CDR3 DNA sequence: TGTGCCAGCAGCTTAGGACAGCTTGAAAAACTGTTTTTT. This sequence encodes CASSLGQLEKLFF.

The chain couples TRBV19 to TRBJ2-7; 10 nucleotides agree with TRBD1. In germline, CDR1 is LNHDA, CDR2 SQIVND (reference sequence). The CDR3 runs 15 residues. V shed 5 bases, J shed 4 bases, and the junction held 8 bases outside the gene matches. The CDR3 is CASSPGGQGRYEQYF. The DNA of the CDR3 is TGTGCCAGTAGTCCAGGGGGACAGGGGAGATACGAGCAGTACTTC.